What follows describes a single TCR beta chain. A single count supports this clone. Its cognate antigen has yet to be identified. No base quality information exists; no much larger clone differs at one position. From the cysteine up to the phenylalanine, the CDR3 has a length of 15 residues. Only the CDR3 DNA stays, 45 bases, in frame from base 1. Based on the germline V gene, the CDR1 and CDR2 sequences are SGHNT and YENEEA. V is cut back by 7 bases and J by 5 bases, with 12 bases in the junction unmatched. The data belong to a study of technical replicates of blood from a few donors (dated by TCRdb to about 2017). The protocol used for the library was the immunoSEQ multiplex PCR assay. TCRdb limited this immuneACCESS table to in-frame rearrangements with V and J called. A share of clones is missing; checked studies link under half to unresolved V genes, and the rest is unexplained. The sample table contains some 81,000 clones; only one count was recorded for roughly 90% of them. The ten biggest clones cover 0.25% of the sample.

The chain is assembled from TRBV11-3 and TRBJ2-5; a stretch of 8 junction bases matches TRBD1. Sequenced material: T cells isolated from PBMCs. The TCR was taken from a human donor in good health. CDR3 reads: CASTSRQGAGETQYF. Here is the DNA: TGTGCCAGCACTTCCAGGCAGGGGGCGGGTGAGACCCAGTACTTC.